A selection of T cell receptor beta chains follows, all from one sample in a study of blood T cell repertoires in COVID-19. This table comes from immunoSEQ multiplex PCR, and its TCRdb copy is limited to in-frame clones, with some not included. This table has just over 200,000 clones, 80% to 90% appearing once. Sequenced input: peripheral blood. The receptor source for this set is an older man with acute or convalescent COVID-19. The CDR3 runs from the conserved cysteine through the conserved F or W. The order of the fields is J gene, D gene, clone size, V gene, CDR3 protein, CDR3 DNA. The D gene is left open where the match is weak. Clone size, where shown, is once, few, many, or a class for clones that have expanded.

TRBJ1-1,TRBD1,-,TRBV27,CASSSDRGSTEAFF,TGTGCCAGCAGTTCGGACAGGGGAAGCACTGAAGCTTTCTTT
TRBJ2-5,TRBD1,-,TRBV6-6,CASSYPRTGARETQYF,TGTGCCAGCAGCTATCCCCGGACAGGGGCACGGGAGACCCAGTACTTC
TRBJ1-2,-,-,TRBV29-1,CSVGASTGIGYTF,TGCAGCGTTGGGGCCTCGACAGGAATTGGCTACACCTTC
TRBJ2-1,TRBD2,-,TRBV29-1,CSVGVAGVRNEQFF,TGCAGCGTTGGGGTAGCGGGAGTTAGGAATGAGCAGTTCTTC
TRBJ2-2,-,-,TRBV24-1,CATSDYPSKSVTGELFF,TGTGCCACCAGTGATTACCCCTCTAAGTCCGTCACCGGGGAGCTGTTTTTT
TRBJ1-2,-,-,TRBV7-3,CASSPGPGGGYTF,TGTGCCAGCAGCCCCGGACCCGGGGGTGGCTACACCTTC
TRBJ1-5,-,-,TRBV5-1,CASSLGGQNQPQHF,TGCGCCAGCAGCCTCGGGGGTCAGAATCAGCCCCAGCATTTT
TRBJ2-2,-,-,TRBV28,CASSAGQLSSGELFF,TGTGCCAGCAGCGCTGGACAGCTCTCTTCCGGGGAGCTGTTTTTT
TRBJ2-1,TRBD2,-,TRBV6-5,CASSYSYSGNEQFF,TGTGCCAGCAGTTACTCTTATAGCGGGAATGAGCAGTTCTTC
TRBJ1-3,TRBD1,-,TRBV6-5,CASRDRGFGNTIYF,TGTGCCAGCCGGGACAGGGGTTTCGGAAACACCATATATTTT
TRBJ2-3,-,-,TRBV7-2,CASSLAQDTQYF,TGTGCCAGCAGCTTAGCCCAAGATACGCAGTATTTT
TRBJ2-6,TRBD2,once,TRBV6-6,CASSLAAQISGANVLTF,TGTGCCAGCAGTCTAGCGGCCCAAATCTCTGGGGCCAACGTCCTGACTTTC
TRBJ2-2,TRBD1,-,TRBV24-1,CATSAPTGATGELFF,TGTGCCACCAGTGCTCCGACAGGGGCCACCGGGGAGCTGTTTTTT
TRBJ1-1,-,-,TRBV6-5,CASSYSQTYIEAFF,TGTGCCAGCAGTTACTCACAGACCTATATTGAAGCTTTCTTT
TRBJ2-5,-,-,TRBV10-3,CAISEEGRTLRETQYF,TGTGCCATCAGTGAGGAGGGAAGGACTTTACGGGAGACCCAGTACTTC
TRBJ1-3,-,-,TRBV5-8,CASSFRQDSSGNTIYF,TGTGCCAGCAGCTTTAGGCAGGACTCCTCTGGAAACACCATATATTTT
TRBJ2-5,TRBD1,-,TRBV7-3,CASSKGQVSQETQYF,TGTGCCAGCAGCAAAGGACAGGTCAGCCAAGAGACCCAGTACTTC
TRBJ2-3,-,-,TRBV4-1,CASSQDAGVGGNTQYF,TGCGCCAGCAGCCAAGATGCGGGAGTGGGGGGCAATACGCAGTATTTT
TRBJ1-1,TRBD1,once,TRBV19,CASTPYRGWTEAFF,TGTGCCAGTACCCCATACAGGGGTTGGACTGAAGCTTTCTTT
TRBJ2-1,TRBD2,-,TRBV27,CASSSTSVAPYNEQFF,TGTGCCAGCAGTTCGACTAGCGTAGCCCCCTACAATGAGCAGTTCTTC
TRBJ1-4,-,once,TRBV19,CASTRGGSPNEKLFF,TGTGCCAGTACTAGGGGAGGCAGCCCTAATGAAAAACTGTTTTTT
TRBJ2-7,TRBD2,-,TRBV6-8,CASSQKKTSGASYEQYF,TGTGCCAGCAGTCAGAAGAAGACTAGCGGGGCCTCCTACGAGCAGTACTTC
TRBJ1-1,-,once,TRBV15,CATKPEGLGTEAFF,TGTGCCACCAAGCCGGAGGGGCTGGGCACTGAAGCTTTCTTT
TRBJ2-3,-,-,TRBV18,CASSAGASTDTQYF,TGTGCCAGCTCAGCAGGGGCCTCCACAGATACGCAGTATTTT
TRBJ2-1,-,-,TRBV24-1,CATSDPQGNNEQFF,TGTGCCACCAGTGACCCACAGGGTAACAATGAGCAGTTCTTC
TRBJ2-1,-,-,TRBV5-1,CASSLGLRGFNYNEQFF,TGCGCCAGCAGCTTGGGATTAAGGGGTTTCAACTACAATGAGCAGTTCTTC
TRBJ1-2,TRBD1,-,TRBV28,CASSLPGQGTPTNYGYTF,TGTGCCAGCAGTTTACCGGGACAGGGAACACCCACTAACTATGGCTACACCTTC
TRBJ2-3,TRBD1,once,TRBV28,CASSGGQNTDTQYF,TGTGCCAGCAGTGGGGGACAGAACACAGATACGCAGTATTTT
TRBJ1-2,-,-,TRBV5-3,CARSSREGSCGYTF,TGTGCCAGAAGCTCCCGAGAGGGAAGTTGTGGCTACACCTTC
TRBJ2-3,-,few,TRBV6-5,CASSYSAGKDTQYF,TGTGCCAGCAGTTACTCGGCAGGGAAAGATACGCAGTATTTT
TRBJ1-5,-,-,TRBV24-1,CATSGSLNQPQHF,TGTGCCACCTCCGGGTCCCTAAATCAGCCCCAGCATTTT
TRBJ2-1,TRBD2,-,TRBV7-2,CASSYSGRARYNEQFF,TGTGCCAGCAGCTATAGCGGGAGAGCCCGTTACAATGAGCAGTTCTTC
TRBJ1-2,TRBD1,-,TRBV19,CAIGQGNGYTF,TGTGCCATAGGACAGGGGAATGGCTACACCTTC
TRBJ1-3,TRBD1,-,TRBV27,CASSLDRDPGNTIYF,TGTGCCAGCAGTCTCGACAGGGACCCTGGAAACACCATATATTTT
TRBJ1-2,-,-,TRBV14,CASSQDRGIGYGYTF,TGTGCCAGCAGCCAAGATCGGGGGATCGGCTATGGCTACACCTTC
TRBJ1-2,-,-,TRBV4-3,CASSQSQARGEGYTF,TGCGCCAGCAGCCAATCCCAAGCGCGGGGGGAAGGCTACACCTTC
TRBJ1-4,TRBD1,-,TRBV30,CAWRTRTGLNEKLFF,TGTGCCTGGAGGACAAGGACAGGACTAAATGAAAAACTGTTTTTT
TRBJ2-5,TRBD2,-,TRBV28,CASSLPSGGQETQYF,TGTGCCAGCAGTTTACCTAGCGGGGGCCAAGAGACCCAGTACTTC
TRBJ1-1,-,-,TRBV29-1,CSVTPGHPNTEAFF,TGCAGCGTCACGCCGGGACACCCGAACACTGAAGCTTTCTTT
TRBJ2-2,TRBD1,-,TRBV9,CASSVVGTGGLGELFF,TGTGCCAGCAGCGTAGTCGGGACAGGGGGCCTCGGGGAGCTGTTTTTT
TRBJ2-7,-,once,TRBV6-5,CASSYSVRGVYEQYF,TGTGCCAGCAGTTACTCGGTCCGGGGTGTCTACGAGCAGTACTTC
TRBJ2-3,TRBD2,-,TRBV7-2,CASSLEPGGRADTQYF,TGTGCCAGCAGCTTAGAGCCGGGAGGGCGCGCAGATACGCAGTATTTT
TRBJ2-7,TRBD1,-,TRBV6-5,CASSSWDRGAEQYF,TGTGCCAGCAGTTCTTGGGACAGGGGAGCCGAGCAGTACTTC
TRBJ2-5,TRBD2,-,TRBV7-2,CASSLALAGGQETQYF,TGTGCCAGCAGCTTAGCCCTAGCGGGAGGACAAGAGACCCAGTACTTC
TRBJ1-2,-,few,TRBV19,CASSLVPYKEDNYGYTF,TGTGCCAGTAGTCTGGTGCCCTACAAGGAGGATAACTATGGCTACACCTTC
TRBJ1-2,TRBD1,-,TRBV5-6,CASSFGTGINYGYTF,TGTGCCAGCAGCTTCGGGACAGGGATTAACTATGGCTACACCTTC
TRBJ1-2,-,-,TRBV29-1,CSVEPGNYGYTF,TGCAGCGTTGAACCAGGGAACTATGGCTACACCTTC
TRBJ1-5,TRBD1,-,TRBV7-2,CASSRTGPGSQPQHF,TGTGCCAGCAGCCGGACAGGCCCTGGGAGTCAGCCCCAGCATTTT
TRBJ2-2,TRBD2,few,TRBV4-3,CASSQDRVLAGTGELFF,TGCGCCAGCAGCCAAGATCGTGTACTAGCGGGCACCGGGGAGCTGTTTTTT
TRBJ2-3,TRBD2,-,TRBV30,CAWSWGGWDTQYF,TGTGCCTGGAGTTGGGGGGGGTGGGATACGCAGTATTTT
TRBJ2-1,TRBD2,-,TRBV27,CASSQNVLAGGYNEQFF,TGTGCCAGCAGCCAAAACGTACTAGCGGGAGGGTACAATGAGCAGTTCTTC
TRBJ1-6,TRBD1,-,TRBV7-2,CASSSRTGVLDSPLHF,TGTGCCAGCAGCTCCCGGACAGGGGTATTAGATTCACCCCTCCACTTT
TRBJ2-3,TRBD2,-,TRBV28,CASSSTSGSGDTQYF,TGTGCCAGCAGTTCCACTAGCGGGAGTGGTGATACGCAGTATTTT
TRBJ1-3,-,-,TRBV30,CAGNKDNSRNTIYF,TGTGCCGGGAATAAGGACAATTCTAGAAACACCATATATTTT